This T cell receptor beta chain came from a study of cytomegalovirus exposure and HLA in healthy donors. Losses at the gene ends were 5 bases for V and 4 bases for J; bases not matched to a gene: 4. Germline assignment: CDR1 SGHTA and CDR2 FQGNSA. The CDR3 has 13 residues. Use of 60 Vbeta and 13 Jbeta primers characterized the PCR. Sequencing was performed with immunoSEQ multiplex PCR; in TCRdb, only in-frame clones are kept and a portion is missing. The sample has around 69,000 clones, about two thirds seen once. This chain joins TRBV7-2 and TRBJ1-1; TRBD1 agrees at 7 bases. The sequenced sample consisted of PBMCs. The source of this sequence is a woman in her 50s in good health and CMV-seropositive. CDR3 coding DNA: TGTGCCAGCAGCGTGACAGGGTTCACTGAAGCTTTCTTT. Its translation: CASSVTGFTEAFF.